This T cell receptor (beta chain) was found in a study of spatial heterogeneity in lung cancer. A single record per CDR3 protein comes from TCRdb applying MiXCR to the 5' RACE reads. The sample lists approximately 1,900 distinct CDR3 sequences, approximately 7.8% seen once, with 20% to 25% in the top ten. Germline V gene sequence: CDR1 MGHRA, CDR2 YSYEKL. The germline V and J ends were trimmed by 0 bases and 4 bases, with 18 bases remaining between them. This CDR3 spans 18 amino acids. Time point defined: sample taken at primary tumor resection. Extraction of whole RNA from tumor, nontumor lung or frozen PBMC preceded unsorted sequencing. There are a few counts of this clonotype.

The clonotype was recovered from a male donor with early-stage non-small cell lung cancer. The input for sequencing was normal lung tissue next to the tumor, taken at surgery. The chain combines TRBV4-1 with TRBJ2-2; D gene ambiguous. The CDR3, as DNA: TGCGCCAGCAGCCAAGATCCGGGCAGAAGCTCGGCCACCGGGGAGCTGTTTTTT. The encoded protein is CASSQDPGRSSATGELFF.